This is a list of T cell receptor beta chains from one sample in a study of blood T cells in healthy people across ages. TCRdb recomputed calls from the 5' RACE reads with MiXCR, one row per CDR3 protein. This table has 850,000 to 1,100,000 distinct CDR3 sequences, more than 30% appearing once. The sequenced sample consisted of blood. Every receptor here comes from a man aged 18 to 35 in good health. Each CDR3 is given without its conserved first and last residue. Fields, in order: CDR3 protein, D gene, V gene, J gene. The D gene is left open where the match is weak.

CDR3: ASSSRQVSGTEAF; D: -; V: TRBV12-3/TRBV12-4; J: TRBJ1-1
CDR3: ASSVGPNEKLF; D: -; V: TRBV7-2; J: TRBJ1-4
CDR3: SARNPRGVGEQF; D: TRBD2; V: TRBV20-1; J: TRBJ2-1
CDR3: ASSLGGGGIYNEQF; D: TRBD2; V: TRBV11-2; J: TRBJ2-1
CDR3: ASSPRGRGEKLF; D: -; V: TRBV3-1; J: TRBJ1-4
CDR3: ASSQVSGGSPGTQY; D: TRBD2; V: TRBV4-3; J: TRBJ2-3
CDR3: ASSGNTYEQY; D: -; V: TRBV14; J: TRBJ2-7
CDR3: ASSLLGREGNEQF; D: -; V: TRBV5-6; J: TRBJ2-1
CDR3: ASRMPGGNEQF; D: -; V: TRBV6-2/TRBV6-3; J: TRBJ2-1
CDR3: ASSWGLAGNTDTQY; D: TRBD2; V: TRBV7-9; J: TRBJ2-3
CDR3: ASSFSGAKETQY; D: -; V: TRBV12-3/TRBV12-4; J: TRBJ2-5
CDR3: ASRGTNANYGYT; D: -; V: TRBV2; J: TRBJ1-2
CDR3: ASSQAYSYYGYT; D: -; V: TRBV3-1; J: TRBJ1-2
CDR3: ASSLSLDNSPLH; D: -; V: TRBV7-2; J: TRBJ1-6
CDR3: ASSQDYTSGYEQY; D: TRBD2; V: TRBV4-2; J: -
CDR3: ASSQDRPQPQH; D: -; V: TRBV12-3/TRBV12-4; J: TRBJ1-5
CDR3: ASSLGASADTQY; D: -; V: TRBV28; J: TRBJ2-3
CDR3: ASINGGRGLGGYT; D: -; V: TRBV28; J: TRBJ1-2
CDR3: ASSSTGRSYTSGGYT; D: -; V: TRBV11-2; J: TRBJ1-2
CDR3: ASSSQGEGTEAF; D: TRBD1; V: TRBV5-1; J: TRBJ1-1
CDR3: ASSSGRDDEKLF; D: -; V: TRBV7-9; J: TRBJ1-4
CDR3: ASSALRGNAYEQY; D: -; V: TRBV2; J: TRBJ2-7
CDR3: SALPVRQNYEQY; D: -; V: TRBV20-1; J: TRBJ2-7
CDR3: ASTTGTSRGYGYT; D: -; V: TRBV7-2; J: TRBJ1-2
CDR3: ASTRLERDNEQY; D: -; V: TRBV28; J: TRBJ2-4
CDR3: ASSLRGGANTQY; D: TRBD2; V: TRBV5-1; J: TRBJ2-3
CDR3: ASSSRTGGQPQH; D: TRBD1; V: TRBV27; J: TRBJ1-5
CDR3: SATGTDHNEQF; D: TRBD1; V: TRBV20-1; J: TRBJ2-1
CDR3: ASSGTGMEAF; D: TRBD1; V: TRBV7-9; J: TRBJ1-1
CDR3: AISGGQTTYEQY; D: TRBD1; V: TRBV10-3; J: TRBJ2-7
CDR3: ASSPGQAVYT; D: -; V: TRBV12-3/TRBV12-4; J: TRBJ1-2
CDR3: ASSLINRGTSGGSSYNEQF; D: TRBD2; V: TRBV7-3; J: TRBJ2-1
CDR3: ASSPREYYGYT; D: -; V: TRBV9; J: TRBJ1-2
CDR3: ASSLLGRLSYNEQY; D: -; V: TRBV5-6; J: -
CDR3: ATKETSGGPDYNEQF; D: TRBD2; V: TRBV7-9; J: TRBJ2-1
CDR3: ASSQDISAGPSEQY; D: -; V: TRBV4-3; J: TRBJ2-7
CDR3: ASSLFMGSSYNSPLH; D: -; V: TRBV27; J: TRBJ1-6
CDR3: ASSVDVGTLKQF; D: -; V: TRBV9; J: TRBJ2-1
CDR3: ASSPRGRGDSRTDTQY; D: TRBD2; V: TRBV2; J: TRBJ2-3
CDR3: ASSGRNEKLF; D: -; V: TRBV2; J: TRBJ1-4
CDR3: TARSGGTDTQY; D: TRBD2; V: TRBV20-1; J: TRBJ2-3
CDR3: ASSLIWGSQETQY; D: -; V: TRBV28; J: TRBJ2-5
CDR3: ASSLVLNEAF; D: -; V: TRBV7-9; J: TRBJ1-1
CDR3: ASSERGDTDYEQY; D: -; V: TRBV6-1; J: -
CDR3: AWSRGQGFYEQY; D: -; V: TRBV30; J: TRBJ2-7
CDR3: ASSGSQEPQH; D: -; V: TRBV12-3/TRBV12-4; J: TRBJ1-5
CDR3: SVQDSLSYNEQF; D: -; V: TRBV29-1; J: TRBJ2-1
CDR3: ASGSGVSGEKLF; D: -; V: TRBV12-3/TRBV12-4; J: TRBJ1-4
CDR3: ASSLAQGAGNEQF; D: TRBD1; V: TRBV7-2; J: TRBJ2-1
CDR3: SASSWGQSRYGYT; D: TRBD1; V: TRBV20-1; J: TRBJ1-2
CDR3: ASKKIIAKNIQY; D: -; V: TRBV28; J: TRBJ2-4
CDR3: ASTGRGYNEQF; D: -; V: TRBV28; J: TRBJ2-1
CDR3: ASSPNRGKNTEAF; D: -; V: TRBV4-2; J: TRBJ1-1
CDR3: ASSKAGLAGGKKQY; D: TRBD2; V: TRBV7-9; J: TRBJ2-5
CDR3: ASSQGTQGGPTLDEQY; D: TRBD1; V: TRBV3-1; J: TRBJ2-7
CDR3: ASSDNENIQY; D: -; V: TRBV2; J: TRBJ2-4
CDR3: ASSIAVAQPQH; D: -; V: TRBV19; J: TRBJ1-5
CDR3: ASSEGGKDGCT; D: -; V: TRBV10-3; J: TRBJ1-2
CDR3: ASTPSVGKDTQY; D: -; V: TRBV7-2; J: TRBJ2-3
CDR3: ASIKGKGWNTEAF; D: -; V: TRBV3-1; J: TRBJ1-1